The following is a T cell receptor (beta chain) sequence with its context. Its specificity is unknown. Some clones are missing from TCRdb's copy, which holds only in-frame ones; the method was immunoSEQ multiplex PCR. The repertoire includes fewer than 20,000 clones, 55% of them detected once, and about 10% sits in the top ten. The sample is drawn from a study of radiation and T cells in renal cell carcinoma. General observations from the study: Without pretreatment biopsies, baseline tumor clonotype presence was undetermined. Tumor samples were small regions of approximately 0.92 g.

Stated treatment: 15 Gy SBRT to primary tumor, nephrectomy 4 weeks later. CDR3 length: 17 residues. The ends lost 4 bases at V and 0 bases at J; junction bases unmatched: 10. CDR1 and CDR2 from the germline V gene are MDHEN and SYDVKM. The chain is built from TRBV28 and TRBJ1-1, with TRBD1 matching 8 bases. The receptor was derived from a man aged 45 to 65 with renal cell carcinoma. The sample in question was tumor tissue, obtained from a patient whose treatment included radiotherapy and nephrectomy. For the CDR3, the DNA is TGTGCCAGCAGTTCAGGGGGCGCCGGGAGGATGAACACTGAAGCTTTCTTT. As protein: CASSSGGAGRMNTEAFF.